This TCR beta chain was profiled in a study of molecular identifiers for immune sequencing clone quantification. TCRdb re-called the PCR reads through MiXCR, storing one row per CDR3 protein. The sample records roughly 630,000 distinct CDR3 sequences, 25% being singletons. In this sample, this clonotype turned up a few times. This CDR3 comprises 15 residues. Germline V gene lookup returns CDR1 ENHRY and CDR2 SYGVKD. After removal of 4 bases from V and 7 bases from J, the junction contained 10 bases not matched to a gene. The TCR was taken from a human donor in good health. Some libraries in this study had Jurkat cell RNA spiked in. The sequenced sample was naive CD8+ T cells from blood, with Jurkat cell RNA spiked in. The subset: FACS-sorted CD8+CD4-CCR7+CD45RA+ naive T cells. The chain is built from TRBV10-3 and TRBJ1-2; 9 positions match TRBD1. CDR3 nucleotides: TGTGCCATCAGTGCGACAGGGGGGGATGAGGCTGGCTACACCTTC. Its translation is CAISATGGDEAGYTF.